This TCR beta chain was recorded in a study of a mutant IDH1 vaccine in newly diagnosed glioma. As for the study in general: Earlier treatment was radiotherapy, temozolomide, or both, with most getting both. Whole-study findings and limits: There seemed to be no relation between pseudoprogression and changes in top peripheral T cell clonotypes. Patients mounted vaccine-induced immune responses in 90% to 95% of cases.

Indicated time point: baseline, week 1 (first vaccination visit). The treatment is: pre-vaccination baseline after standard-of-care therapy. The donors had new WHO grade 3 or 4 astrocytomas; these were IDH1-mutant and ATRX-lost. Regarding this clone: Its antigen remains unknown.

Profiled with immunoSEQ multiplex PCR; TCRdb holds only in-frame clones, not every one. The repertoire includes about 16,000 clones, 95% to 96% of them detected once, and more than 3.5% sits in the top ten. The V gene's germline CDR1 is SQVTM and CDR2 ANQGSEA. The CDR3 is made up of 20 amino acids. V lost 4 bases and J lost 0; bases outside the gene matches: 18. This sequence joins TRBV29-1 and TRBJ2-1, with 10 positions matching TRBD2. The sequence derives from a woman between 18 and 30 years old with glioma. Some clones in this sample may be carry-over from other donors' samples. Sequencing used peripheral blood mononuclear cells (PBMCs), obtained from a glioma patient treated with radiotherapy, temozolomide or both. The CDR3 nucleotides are TGCAGCGTTGTGGGCCTTGGGGGGGGTAGCGGGAGGTCCTCCTACAATGAGCAGTTCTTC. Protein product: CSVVGLGGGSGRSSYNEQFF.